One sample yielded the 3 T cell receptor beta chains listed below, sequenced in a study of T-cell memory formation after mild COVID-19. TCRdb re-derived calls from the 5' RACE reads in MiXCR, one entry per CDR3 protein. The sample comprises about 320,000 distinct CDR3 sequences, 13% to 15% of which are singletons, and around 23% rests with the top ten. Sequencing was done on a sample of PBMCs or a T cell subset sorted from them (not recorded which). The receptors shown here come from a man between 18 and 35 years old who had mild COVID-19 (a few samples of this study predate the infection). Cell type and time point are not known.

The V gene is TRBV7-3, the J gene TRBJ2-1, with 7 bases lining up with TRBD2. V lost 3 bases to trimming and J lost 1 base; unmatched junction nucleotides: 6. Germline V CDR1 and CDR2: SGHTA, FQGTGA. The CDR3 runs to 16 residues. The CDR3 DNA follows: TGTGCCAGCAGCTTGGTTACGGGGGGATCCTACAATGAGCAGTTCTTC. The encoded protein is CASSLVTGGSYNEQFF.

This chain joins TRBV5-1 and TRBJ1-1, with 10 bases lining up with TRBD1. Germline CDR1 and CDR2: SGHRS and YFSETQ. V trimming: 1 base; J trimming: 4 bases; junction bases outside the gene matches: 4. This CDR3 contains 15 residues. CDR3 coding DNA: TGCGCCAGCAGCTTGTTCGGGACAGGGGTCACTGAAGCTTTCTTT. It codes for CASSLFGTGVTEAFF.

This clonotype has a handful of counts. The chain recombines TRBV20-1 with TRBJ2-3, with 9 bases matching TRBD2. Germline V lookup: CDR1 DFQATT, CDR2 SNEGSKA (reference sequence). This CDR3 is 16 amino acids long. The V and J ends lost 2 bases and 4 bases, in that order; junction bases with no gene match: 10. CDR3 in DNA: TGCAGTGCTAGAAGGTTGCGGGGGGGGTTCGCAGATACGCAGTATTTT. It is translated as CSARRLRGGFADTQYF.